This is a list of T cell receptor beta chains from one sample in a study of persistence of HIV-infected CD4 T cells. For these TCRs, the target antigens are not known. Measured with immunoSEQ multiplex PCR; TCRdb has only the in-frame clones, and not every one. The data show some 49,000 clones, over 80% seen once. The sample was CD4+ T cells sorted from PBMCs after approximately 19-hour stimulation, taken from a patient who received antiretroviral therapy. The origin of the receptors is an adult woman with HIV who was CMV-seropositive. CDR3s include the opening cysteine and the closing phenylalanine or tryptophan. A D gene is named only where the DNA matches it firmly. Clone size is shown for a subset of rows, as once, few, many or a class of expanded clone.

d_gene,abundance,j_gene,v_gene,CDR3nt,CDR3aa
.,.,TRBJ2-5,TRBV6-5,TGTGCCAGCAGTTACCGGCAGGGATTGCGAGAGACCCAGTACTTC,CASSYRQGLRETQYF
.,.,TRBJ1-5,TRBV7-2,TGTGCCAGCAGCTTAGCTGGGGGCGACTATCAGCCCCAGCATTTT,CASSLAGGDYQPQHF
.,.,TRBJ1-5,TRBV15,TGTGCCACCAGCAGTCGGACGCCCGGTCAGCCCCAGCATTTT,CATSSRTPGQPQHF
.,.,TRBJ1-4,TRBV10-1,TGCGCCAGCAGAAACAGGGCGGCTATAAGTGGACTGTTTTTT,CASRNRAAISGLFF
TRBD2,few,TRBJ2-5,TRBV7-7,TGTGCCAGCAGCCCAGTAGCGGGAGGGCCGAGAGAGACCCAGTACTTC,CASSPVAGGPRETQYF
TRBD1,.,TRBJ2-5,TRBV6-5,TGTGCCAGCAGGGGGACAGGGCCGGAGACCCAGTACTTC,CASRGTGPETQYF
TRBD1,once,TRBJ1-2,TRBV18,TGTGCCAGCTCACCAGGGACAGCTCTACCTAACTATGGCTACACCTTC,CASSPGTALPNYGYTF
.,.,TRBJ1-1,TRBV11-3,TGTGCCAGCAGCCGAGGAACGGAGGAAGCTTTCTTT,CASSRGTEEAFF
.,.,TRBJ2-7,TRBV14,TGTGCCAGCAGCCAATTCCAGGGATCCTACGAGCAGTACTTC,CASSQFQGSYEQYF
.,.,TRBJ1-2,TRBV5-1,TGCGCCAGCAGCCCCCGGTCCTTCACTAACTATGGCTACACCTTC,CASSPRSFTNYGYTF
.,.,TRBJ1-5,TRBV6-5,TGTGCCAGCAGTCCAGGGGTATATAGCAATCAGCCCCAGCATTTT,CASSPGVYSNQPQHF
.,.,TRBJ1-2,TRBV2,TGTGCCAGCAGAGATGACAGTTCTAACTATGGCTACACCTTC,CASRDDSSNYGYTF
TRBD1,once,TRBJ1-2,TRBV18,TGTGCCAGCCTTACAGGGGTTGGATATGGCTACACCTTC,CASLTGVGYGYTF
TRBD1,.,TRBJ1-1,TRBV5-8,TGTGCCAGCAGTTCCTACTCTGCGGGGACAGGGTTT,CASSSYSAGTGF
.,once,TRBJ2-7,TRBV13,TGTGCCAGCAGCTTTAACGGGGTCGTCTACGAGCAGTACTTC,CASSFNGVVYEQYF
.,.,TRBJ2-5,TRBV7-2,TGTGCCAGCAGCTTAGGCAGAGACGAGACCCAGTACTTC,CASSLGRDETQYF
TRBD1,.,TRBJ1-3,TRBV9,TGTGCCAGTGGGACAGCTGGAAACACCATATATTTT,CASGTAGNTIYF
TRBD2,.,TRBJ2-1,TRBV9,TGTGCCAGCAGCGTTAGACTAGCGGGACTGAATGAGCAGTTCTTC,CASSVRLAGLNEQFF
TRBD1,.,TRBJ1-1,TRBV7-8,TGTGCCAGCAGCTTACAGGGGGTGAACACTGAAGCTTTCTTT,CASSLQGVNTEAFF
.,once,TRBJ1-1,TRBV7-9,TGTGCCAGCAGCTTAAGGAGGGAGGCTGAAGCTTTCTTT,CASSLRREAEAFF
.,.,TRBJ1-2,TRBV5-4,TGTGCCAGCAGCTTAGTTAGGGAAAACTATGGCTACACCTTC,CASSLVRENYGYTF
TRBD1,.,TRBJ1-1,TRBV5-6,TGTGCCAGCAGATCATTTGACAGGGAAGAGACTGAAGCTTTCTTT,CASRSFDREETEAFF
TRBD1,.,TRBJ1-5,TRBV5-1,TGCGCCAGCAGCTTGGATGGACAGGGCAATCAGCCCCAGCATTTT,CASSLDGQGNQPQHF
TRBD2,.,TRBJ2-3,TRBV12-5,TGTGCTAGTGGTTTGGTACTCACTAGCGGGATTACTAGCACAGATACGCAGTATTTT,CASGLVLTSGITSTDTQYF
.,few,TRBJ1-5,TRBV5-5,TGTGCCAGCAGCCTGCAGGGTACTCTTAGCAATCAGCCCCAGCATTTT,CASSLQGTLSNQPQHF
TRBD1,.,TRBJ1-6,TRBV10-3,TGTGCCATCACCGACGGGACAGCCTATAATTCACCCCTCCACTTT,CAITDGTAYNSPLHF
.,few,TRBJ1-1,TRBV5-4,TGTGCCAGCAGCTTGAGGGAACTAAACACTGAAGCTTTCTTT,CASSLRELNTEAFF
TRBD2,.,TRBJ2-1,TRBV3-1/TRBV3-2,TGTGCCAGCAGCCAAGGCCTAGCGGGAGCCACACCCCTCTTC,CASSQGLAGATPLF
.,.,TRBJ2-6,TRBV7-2,TGTGCCAGCAGCTTACAGGGAGCTGGGGCCAACGTCCTGACTTTC,CASSLQGAGANVLTF
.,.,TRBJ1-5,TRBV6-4,TGTGCCAGCAGTGAAGGTAGCAATCAGCCCCAGCATTTT,CASSEGSNQPQHF
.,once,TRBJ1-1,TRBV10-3,TGTGCCATCAGTTCGGGAGGGTCGATTTCGACTGAAGCTTTCTTT,CAISSGGSISTEAFF
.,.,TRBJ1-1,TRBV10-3,TGTGCCATCTCGGCAGGGAGGGATAATGAAGCTTTCTTT,CAISAGRDNEAFF
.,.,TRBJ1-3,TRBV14,TGTGCCAGCAGCCCCTTAGGGCCCGGAAACACCATATATTTT,CASSPLGPGNTIYF
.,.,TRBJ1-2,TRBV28,TGTGCCAGCAGTTCGGGTGGACAGATTAACTATGGCTACACCTTC,CASSSGGQINYGYTF
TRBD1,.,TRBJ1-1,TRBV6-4,TGTGCCACCAAGCCCGACAGGGCGAACACTGAAGCTTTCTTT,CATKPDRANTEAFF
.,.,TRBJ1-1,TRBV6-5,TGTGCCAGCTCCAGGGCCGGGGGTGGAACTGAAGCTTTCTTT,CASSRAGGGTEAFF
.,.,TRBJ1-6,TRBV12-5,TGTGCTAGTGGTTTGGGGGGTTCCTATAATTCACCCCTCCACTTT,CASGLGGSYNSPLHF
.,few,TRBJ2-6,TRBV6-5,TGTGCCAGCAGCCTGGGTCCCTCTGGGGCCAACGTCCTGACTTTC,CASSLGPSGANVLTF
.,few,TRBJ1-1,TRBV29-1,TGCAGCGTTGAGCGGAACACTGAAGCTTTCTTT,CSVERNTEAFF
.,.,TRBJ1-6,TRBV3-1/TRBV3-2,TGTGCCAGCAGCCAAGTGACAGCACCCCTCCACTTT,CASSQVTAPLHF
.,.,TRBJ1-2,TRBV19,TGTGCCAGTAGTATGTCGGCGGGGAACTATGGCTACACCTTC,CASSMSAGNYGYTF
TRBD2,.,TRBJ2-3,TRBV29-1,TGCAGCGTTGGGGCGGGGGGGGATACGCAGTATTTT,CSVGAGGDTQYF
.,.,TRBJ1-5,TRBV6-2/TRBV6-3,TGTGCCAGCAGTTACTCGGACCGGGGCAGCAATCAGCCCCAGCATTTT,CASSYSDRGSNQPQHF
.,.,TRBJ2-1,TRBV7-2,TGTGCCAGCAGCTTAGACCGAGCCTACAATGAGCAGTTCTTC,CASSLDRAYNEQFF
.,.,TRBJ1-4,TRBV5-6,TGTGCCAGCAGCTTTGGGGGGCGGAATGAAAAACTGTTTTTT,CASSFGGRNEKLFF
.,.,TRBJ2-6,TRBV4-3,TGCGCCAGCAGCCAAGAGATTCCTGGGGCCAACGTCCTGACTTTC,CASSQEIPGANVLTF
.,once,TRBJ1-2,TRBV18,TGTGCCAGCTCACCGACAGACAGAGTCTATGGCTACACCTTC,CASSPTDRVYGYTF
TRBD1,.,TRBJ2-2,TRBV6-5,TGTGCCAGTCTTGGACAGGGTATCAGCGGGGAGCTGTTTTTT,CASLGQGISGELFF
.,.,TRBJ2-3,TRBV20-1,TGCAGTGCTCCGCGGGGCCCTTCGCAGTATTTT,CSAPRGPSQYF
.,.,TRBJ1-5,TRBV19,TGTGCCAGTAGTATAGGCCTACTCCTTACTGCCAGCAATCAGCCCCAGCATTTT,CASSIGLLLTASNQPQHF
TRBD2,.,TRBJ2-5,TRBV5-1,TGCGCCAGCAACCCACTAGCGGGAGAAGAGACCCAGTACTTC,CASNPLAGEETQYF